The rows below give T cell receptor beta chains drawn from one sample of a study of post-analysis software for immune sequencing data. TCRdb reanalysed the PCR reads using MiXCR and keeps one entry per CDR3 protein. This sample has hundreds of thousands of distinct CDR3 sequences, with 55% to 60% found just once. Sequenced material: blood. These receptors all come from a girl aged 2 to 9 with multiple sclerosis. The CDR3 runs from the conserved cysteine through the conserved F or W. D genes are given only for firm matches. Clone sizes are given selectively: once, few, many, or a class where the clone is expanded.

j_gene: TRBJ2-5; v_gene: TRBV29-1; abundance: .; d_gene: TRBD1; CDR3nt: TGCAGCGTTGAAGATCCGGACAGGGGAGGAGAGACCCAGTACTTC; CDR3aa: CSVEDPDRGGETQYF
j_gene: TRBJ2-2; v_gene: TRBV5-1; abundance: few; d_gene: TRBD2; CDR3nt: TGCGCCAGCAGTCAATTTATCCTAGCGGGAGATCCCGGGGAGCTGTTTTTT; CDR3aa: CASSQFILAGDPGELFF
j_gene: TRBJ2-5; v_gene: TRBV7-2; abundance: .; d_gene: TRBD1; CDR3nt: TGTGCCAGCAGCTTATCTGACCTCAGGGGGCGCCTCGAGACCCAGTACTTC; CDR3aa: CASSLSDLRGRLETQYF
j_gene: TRBJ2-5; v_gene: TRBV12-3/TRBV12-4; abundance: once; d_gene: .; CDR3nt: TGTGCCAGCAGTTTAGCAGGGGAGGCGACCCAGTACTTC; CDR3aa: CASSLAGEATQYF
j_gene: TRBJ2-3; v_gene: TRBV25-1; abundance: .; d_gene: TRBD1; CDR3nt: TGTGCCAGCAGTGCTCATGGACAGGGCACAGATACGCAGTATTTT; CDR3aa: CASSAHGQGTDTQYF
j_gene: TRBJ2-3; v_gene: TRBV5-1; abundance: few; d_gene: .; CDR3nt: TGCGCCAGCGGCTGGGACGGATCTATCACAGATACGCAGTATTTT; CDR3aa: CASGWDGSITDTQYF
j_gene: TRBJ2-7; v_gene: TRBV29-1; abundance: .; d_gene: TRBD2; CDR3nt: TGCAGCGTTGCATTAGCGGGATGTTACGAGCAGTACTTC; CDR3aa: CSVALAGCYEQYF
j_gene: TRBJ2-3; v_gene: TRBV7-9; abundance: .; d_gene: .; CDR3nt: TGTGCCAGCAGCCGAATACCTACAACGAGGGCACACACATATACGCAGTATTTT; CDR3aa: CASSRIPTTRAHTYTQYF
j_gene: TRBJ2-4; v_gene: TRBV5-5; abundance: .; d_gene: .; CDR3nt: TGTGCCAGCAGCATCTCAGCAGGGGGGAGGGCCAAAAACATTCAGTACTTC; CDR3aa: CASSISAGGRAKNIQYF
j_gene: TRBJ2-3; v_gene: TRBV7-2; abundance: .; d_gene: .; CDR3nt: TGTGCCAGCAGCAGATCCGCCGGTACGCAGTATTTT; CDR3aa: CASSRSAGTQYF
j_gene: TRBJ2-5; v_gene: TRBV20-1; abundance: .; d_gene: TRBD2; CDR3nt: TGCAGTGCTAGGGCACTAGCGGGGGGAGATACCCAGTACTTC; CDR3aa: CSARALAGGDTQYF
j_gene: TRBJ2-5; v_gene: TRBV11-2; abundance: .; d_gene: .; CDR3nt: TGTGCCAGCAGCCGAGGAGTCCAGGAGACCCAGTACTTC; CDR3aa: CASSRGVQETQYF
j_gene: TRBJ1-1; v_gene: TRBV20-1; abundance: .; d_gene: .; CDR3nt: TGCAGTGCCCTCCCGGGGGGTCCGCTACTGAACACTGAAGCTTTCTTT; CDR3aa: CSALPGGPLLNTEAFF
j_gene: TRBJ2-7; v_gene: TRBV7-9; abundance: .; d_gene: TRBD2; CDR3nt: TGTGCCAGCAGCTTAGACGGGAGGGCCTCCGAGCAGTACTTC; CDR3aa: CASSLDGRASEQYF
j_gene: TRBJ1-5; v_gene: TRBV2; abundance: .; d_gene: .; CDR3nt: TGTGCCAGCAGATCGTGGTATAGCAATCAGCCCCAGCATTTT; CDR3aa: CASRSWYSNQPQHF
j_gene: TRBJ2-3; v_gene: TRBV20-1; abundance: few; d_gene: .; CDR3nt: TGCAGTGCTAGAGAGAGCGGCGGGAGCACAGATACGCAGTATTTT; CDR3aa: CSARESGGSTDTQYF
j_gene: TRBJ2-7; v_gene: TRBV6-2/TRBV6-3; abundance: .; d_gene: .; CDR3nt: TGTGCCAGCTCCTTCATAGACAGCTCCTACGAGCAGTACTTC; CDR3aa: CASSFIDSSYEQYF
j_gene: TRBJ2-7; v_gene: TRBV4-1; abundance: .; d_gene: .; CDR3nt: TGCGCCAGCAGCCAGCTACACGAGCAGTACTTC; CDR3aa: CASSQLHEQYF
j_gene: TRBJ1-1; v_gene: TRBV20-1; abundance: .; d_gene: .; CDR3nt: TGCAGTGCTAGAGATCAACGGAACACTGAAGCTTTCTTT; CDR3aa: CSARDQRNTEAFF
j_gene: TRBJ2-7; v_gene: TRBV10-3; abundance: .; d_gene: .; CDR3nt: TGTGCCATCAGTGAGTCGAATCAGGCGTACGAGCAGTACTTC; CDR3aa: CAISESNQAYEQYF
j_gene: TRBJ2-7; v_gene: TRBV12-3/TRBV12-4; abundance: .; d_gene: .; CDR3nt: TGTGCCAGCAGTTTGGGGGCGGACGAGCGGTACTTC; CDR3aa: CASSLGADERYF
j_gene: TRBJ2-3; v_gene: TRBV7-9; abundance: once; d_gene: TRBD1; CDR3nt: TGTGCCAGCAGAAAGCCGGGACAGGACACAGATACGCAGTATTTT; CDR3aa: CASRKPGQDTDTQYF